This TCR beta chain comes out of a study of cytomegalovirus exposure and HLA in healthy donors. CDR1 is SGHDN, CDR2 FVKESK, per germline. This CDR3 comprises 13 residues. With V trimmed by 4 bases and J by 6 bases, 3 bases remained unmatched. Primers: 60 Vbeta forward and 13 Jbeta reverse. The assay was immunoSEQ multiplex PCR, and TCRdb's table has in-frame clones only and misses some. The sample records some 160,000 clones, about 80% being singletons. The sequence was obtained from a man aged 55 to 70 in good health and CMV-seronegative. The sequencing input was PBMCs. The chain recombines TRBV14 with TRBJ1-2; 9 nucleotides match TRBD1. The CDR3 region is CASSLDRGNGYTF. The CDR3 nucleotides are TGTGCCAGCAGCCTTGACAGGGGGAATGGCTACACCTTC.